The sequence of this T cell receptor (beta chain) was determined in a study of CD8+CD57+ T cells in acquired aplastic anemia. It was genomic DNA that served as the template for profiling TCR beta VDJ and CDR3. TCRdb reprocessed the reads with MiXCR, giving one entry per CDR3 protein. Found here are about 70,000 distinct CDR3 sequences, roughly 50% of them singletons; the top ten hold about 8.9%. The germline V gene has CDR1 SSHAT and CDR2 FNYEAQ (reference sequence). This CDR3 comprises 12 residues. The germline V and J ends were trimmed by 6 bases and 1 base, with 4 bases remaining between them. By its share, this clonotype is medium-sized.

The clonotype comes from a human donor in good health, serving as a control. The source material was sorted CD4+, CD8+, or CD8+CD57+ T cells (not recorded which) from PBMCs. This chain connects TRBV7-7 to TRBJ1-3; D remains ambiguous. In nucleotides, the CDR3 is TGTGCCAGCAGAGGATCTGGAAACACCATATATTTT. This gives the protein CASRGSGNTIYF.